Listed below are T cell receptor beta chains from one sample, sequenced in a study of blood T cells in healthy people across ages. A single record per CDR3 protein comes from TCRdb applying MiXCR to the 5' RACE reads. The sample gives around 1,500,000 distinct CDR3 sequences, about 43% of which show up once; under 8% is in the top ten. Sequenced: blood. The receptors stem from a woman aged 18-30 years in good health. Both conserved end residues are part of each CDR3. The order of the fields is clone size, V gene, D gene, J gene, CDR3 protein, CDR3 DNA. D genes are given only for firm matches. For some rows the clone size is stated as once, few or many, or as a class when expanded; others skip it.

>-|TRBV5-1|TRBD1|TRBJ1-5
CASSPGTVCNQPQHF
TGCGCCAGCAGTCCCGGGACAGTGTGCAATCAGCCCCAGCATTTT
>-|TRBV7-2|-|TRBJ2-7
CASNQGRAGASYEQYF
TGTGCCAGCAACCAAGGCCGAGCGGGCGCCTCCTACGAGCAGTACTTC
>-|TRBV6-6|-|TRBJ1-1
CASLHSSTEAFF
TGTGCCAGCCTACACAGCTCCACTGAAGCTTTCTTT
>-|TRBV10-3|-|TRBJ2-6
CAISESQGGFSGANVPTF
TGTGCCATCAGTGAGTCACAGGGCGGGTTCTCTGGGGCCAACGTCCCGACTTTC
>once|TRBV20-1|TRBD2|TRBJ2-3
CSASGTSITDTQYF
TGCAGTGCCTCGGGGACTAGCATAACAGATACGCAGTATTTT
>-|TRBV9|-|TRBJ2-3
CASSVGLTGDTQYF
TGTGCCAGCAGCGTTGGTTTGACGGGTGATACGCAGTATTTT
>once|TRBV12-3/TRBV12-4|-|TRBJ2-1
CASSFWLESFDEQFF
TGTGCCAGCAGTTTTTGGCTGGAAAGCTTCGATGAGCAGTTCTTC
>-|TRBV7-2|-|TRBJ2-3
CASSQEPLGGPTDTQYF
TGTGCCAGCAGCCAAGAACCTTTGGGAGGACCCACAGATACGCAGTATTTT
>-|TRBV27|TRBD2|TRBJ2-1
CASIRTGGRGNEQFF
TGTGCCAGCATAAGGACTGGCGGGAGGGGGAATGAGCAGTTCTTC
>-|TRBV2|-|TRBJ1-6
CASIDYGSSPLHF
TGTGCCAGCATCGATTACGGAAGTTCACCCCTCCACTTT
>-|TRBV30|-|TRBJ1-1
CAWSVSRNTEAFF
TGTGCCTGGAGTGTCTCAAGGAACACTGAAGCTTTCTTT
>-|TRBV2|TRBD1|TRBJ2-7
CASSRTGGAWEQYF
TGTGCCAGCAGTCGGACAGGGGGCGCTTGGGAGCAGTACTTC
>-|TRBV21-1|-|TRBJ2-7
CASSKVPGKSSYEQYF
TGTGCCAGCAGCAAAGTCCCAGGGAAGAGCTCCTACGAGCAGTACTTC
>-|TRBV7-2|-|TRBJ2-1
CASSLIVLGLSNEQFF
TGTGCCAGCAGCTTAATAGTGTTAGGACTTAGCAATGAGCAGTTCTTT
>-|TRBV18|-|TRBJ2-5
CASSPPFLVGAEVQETQYF
TGTGCCAGCTCACCACCATTTCTAGTGGGGGCTGAGGTGCAAGAGACCCAGTACTTC
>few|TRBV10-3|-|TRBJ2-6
CAITNQGSGANVLTF
TGTGCCATCACCAACCAGGGTTCTGGGGCCAACGTCCTGACTTTC
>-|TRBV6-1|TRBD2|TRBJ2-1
CASRSGASGYNEQFF
TGTGCCAGCAGATCAGGGGCTAGCGGGTACAATGAGCAGTTCTTC
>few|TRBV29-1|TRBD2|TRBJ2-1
CSVGGTSGRNEQFF
TGCAGCGTCGGGGGGACTAGCGGGAGAAATGAGCAGTTCTTC
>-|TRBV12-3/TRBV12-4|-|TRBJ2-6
CASSYANSGANVLTF
TGTGCCAGCAGCTACGCCAACTCTGGGGCCAACGTCCTGACTTTC
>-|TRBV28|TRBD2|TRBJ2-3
CASSPGTSGGRSDTQYF
TGTGCCAGCAGCCCGGGGACTAGCGGGGGGCGGTCAGATACGCAGTATTTT
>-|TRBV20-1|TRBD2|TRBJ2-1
CSAESGSHSYNEQFF
TGCAGTGCTGAGAGCGGGAGTCACTCCTACAATGAGCAGTTCTTC
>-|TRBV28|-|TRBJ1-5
CASTVFGEGGNQPQHF
TGTGCCAGCACCGTTTTTGGTGAGGGGGGCAATCAGCCCCAGCATTTT
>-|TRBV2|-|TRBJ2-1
CASSGGPGSNNEQFF
TGTGCCAGCAGTGGCGGGCCCGGGAGTAACAATGAGCAGTTCTTC
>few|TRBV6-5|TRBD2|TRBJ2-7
CASSWASGRAHEQYF
TGTGCCAGCAGTTGGGCGAGCGGGAGGGCCCACGAGCAGTACTTC
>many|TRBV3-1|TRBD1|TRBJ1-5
CASSPDRGDQPQHF
TGTGCCAGCAGCCCCGACAGGGGTGATCAGCCCCAGCATTTT
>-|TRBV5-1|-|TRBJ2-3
CASSLASKSTDTQYF
TGCGCCAGCAGCTTGGCCTCCAAAAGCACAGATACGCAGTATTTT
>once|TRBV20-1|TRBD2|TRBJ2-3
CSARFPPGLAGLHSTDTQYF
TGCAGTGCCAGATTTCCCCCGGGACTAGCGGGGTTACACAGCACAGATACGCAGTATTTT
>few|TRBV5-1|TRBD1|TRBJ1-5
CASSLAGTANQPQHF
TGCGCCAGCAGCTTGGCCGGGACAGCTAATCAGCCCCAGCATTTT
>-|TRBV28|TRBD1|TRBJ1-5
CASSPGTEHQPQHF
TGTGCCAGCAGTCCTGGGACAGAGCATCAGCCCCAGCATTTT
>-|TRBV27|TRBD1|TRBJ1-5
CASRGLRQGVVQPQHF
TGTGCCAGCAGGGGACTTAGACAGGGAGTCGTTCAGCCCCAGCATTTT
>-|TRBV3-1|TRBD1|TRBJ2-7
CASSHEQGAPYF
TGTGCCAGCAGCCATGAACAGGGGGCACCGTACTTC
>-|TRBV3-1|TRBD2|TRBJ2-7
CASSQVSSGVTYEQYF
TGTGCCAGCAGCCAAGTCTCTAGCGGGGTGACCTACGAGCAGTACTTC
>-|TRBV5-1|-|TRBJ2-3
CASRTGAAVTDTQYF
TGCGCCAGCAGAACCGGGGCCGCGGTCACAGATACGCAGTATTTT
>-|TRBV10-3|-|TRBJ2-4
CAISDGSEQYF
TGTGCCATCAGTGATGGGTCCGAACAGTACTTC
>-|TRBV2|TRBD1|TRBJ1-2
CASRGTGNPYGYTF
TGTGCCAGCAGGGGGACAGGGAACCCCTATGGCTACACCTTC
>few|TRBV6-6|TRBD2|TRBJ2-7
CASRGGMRESYEQYF
TGTGCCAGCAGGGGAGGGATGAGGGAGAGCTACGAGCAGTACTTC
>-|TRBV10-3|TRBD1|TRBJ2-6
CAISVQGARGANVLTF
TGTGCCATCAGTGTGCAGGGGGCGCGTGGGGCCAACGTCCTGACTTTC
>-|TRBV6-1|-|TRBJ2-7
CASSEALTDGEQYF
TGTGCCAGCAGTGAAGCTCTGACGGACGGCGAGCAGTACTTC
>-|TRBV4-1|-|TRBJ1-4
CASSQPRVSTNEKLFF
TGCGCCAGCAGCCAACCCCGCGTCAGCACTAATGAAAAACTGTTTTTT
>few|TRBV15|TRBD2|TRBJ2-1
CATGEGRSRYNEQFF
TGTGCCACAGGGGAGGGGCGGAGCCGTTACAATGAGCAGTTCTTC
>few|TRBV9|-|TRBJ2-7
CASSAEDRTNEQYF
TGTGCCAGCAGTGCGGAGGACAGGACTAACGAGCAGTACTTC
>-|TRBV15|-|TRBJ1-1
CATSRDGYTEAFF
TGTGCCACCAGCAGGGACGGATACACTGAAGCTTTCTTT
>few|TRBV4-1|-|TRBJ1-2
CASSQDRATYGYTF
TGCGCCAGCAGCCAAGATCGGGCTACTTATGGCTACACCTTC
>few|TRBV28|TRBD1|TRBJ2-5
CASSPYASRGETQYF
TGTGCCAGCAGTCCTTATGCCTCCAGGGGGGAGACCCAGTACTTC
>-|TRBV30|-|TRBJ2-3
CAWSRGQTSITDTQYF
TGTGCCTGGAGTCGCGGACAGACATCTATCACAGATACGCAGTATTTT
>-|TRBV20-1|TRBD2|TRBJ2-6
CSAPGGGSGANVLTF
TGCAGTGCCCCCGGGGGGGGGTCTGGGGCCAACGTCCTGACTTTC
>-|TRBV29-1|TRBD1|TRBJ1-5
CSVRGQGPNQPQHF
TGCAGCGTCCGGGGACAGGGTCCCAATCAGCCCCAGCATTTT
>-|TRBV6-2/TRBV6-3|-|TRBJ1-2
CASSYFGTPNYGYTF
TGTGCCAGCAGTTACTTTGGGACACCCAACTATGGCTACACCTTC
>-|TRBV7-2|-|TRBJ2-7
CASSPLWGASYEQYF
TGTGCCAGCAGCCCTCTCTGGGGGGCGAGCTACGAGCAGTACTTC
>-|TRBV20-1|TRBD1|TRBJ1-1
CSATGPQGEGTEAFF
TGCAGTGCTACGGGGCCCCAGGGGGAGGGGACTGAAGCTTTCTTT
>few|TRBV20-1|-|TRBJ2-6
CSAADVRVTNVLTF
TGCAGTGCTGCCGACGTTAGGGTAACCAACGTCCTGACTTTC
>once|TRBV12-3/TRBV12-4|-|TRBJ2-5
CASSFTGTNKETQYF
TGTGCCAGCAGTTTTACCGGGACAAACAAAGAGACCCAGTACTTC
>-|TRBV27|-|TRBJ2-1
CASSLGGLGDFNEQFF
TGTGCCAGCAGTTTAGGGGGGCTGGGGGACTTCAATGAGCAGTTCTTC
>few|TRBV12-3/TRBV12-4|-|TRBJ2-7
CASSFYGPSDEQYF
TGTGCCAGCAGTTTTTATGGGCCTTCGGACGAGCAGTACTTC
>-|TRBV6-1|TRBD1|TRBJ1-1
CASSEHPGQDTEAFF
TGTGCCAGCAGTGAACATCCGGGACAGGACACTGAAGCTTTCTTT